What follows are 30 T cell receptor beta chains derived from one specimen sequenced in a study of T cell repertoires in aging, cancer and after chemotherapy. TCR beta rearrangements were amplified from peripheral blood genomic DNA. Rearranged V-D-J TRB sequences were amplified with a mixed TRB-A/B primer pool. TCRdb redid the calling of the multiplex PCR reads with MiXCR, one entry per CDR3 protein. This sample has about 910 distinct CDR3 sequences, with about three fifths found just once. The source material was blood. These receptor sequences come from a human donor with a blood cancer.

This clonotype was picked up a small number of times. CDR3: CASSSYGGIGNEQFF. The CDR3 region has the DNA TGTGCCAGCAGTTCATATGGTGGTATCGGCAATGAGCAGTTCTTC. The chain is built from TRBV6-5 and TRBJ2-1; D is ambiguous. V shed 4 bases and J shed 6 bases, with 16 bases lying between them. The CDR3 contains 15 residues. Germline CDR1 is MNHEY and CDR2 is SVGAGI.

As concerns this clonotype: One junction end does not reproduce the germline sequence, and a read error may be involved. This sequence joins TRBV15 and TRBJ2-3; D remains ambiguous. The CDR3 sequence is 15 residues long. Germline CDR1 is LNHNV and CDR2 is YYDKDF (reference sequence). DNA for the CDR3: TGTGCCACCAGCACGCCGTCGCGTTCCACAGATACGCTGTATTTT. Translation gives CATSTPSRSTDTLYF.

The V and J genes are TRBV7-9 and TRBJ2-7; D may be TRBD1 (5 bases). CDR1 and CDR2 from the germline V gene are SEHNR and FQNEAQ (reference sequence). Deletions cut 5 bases from V and 3 bases from J, with 17 bases between. This CDR3 has 15 residues. The CDR3 DNA sequence: TGTGCCAGCAGCCCGACAGTTGTTACCAACTACGAGCAGTACTTC. Translation gives CASSPTVVTNYEQYF. Full variable domain (missing parts from reference TRBV7-9 and TRBJ2-7): DTGVSQNPRHKITKRGQNVTFRCDPISEHNRLYWYRQTLGQGPEFLTYFQNEAQLEKSRLLSDRFSAERPKGSFSTLEIQRTEQGDSAMYLCASSPTVVTNYEQYFGPGTRLTVT.

This clonotype ranks as hyperexpanded. V usage is TRBV15 and J usage is TRBJ1-5; D gene uncertain. The V end was cut by 0 bases, the J end by 0 bases, with 6 bases between. The V gene's germline CDR1 is LNHNV and CDR2 YYDKDF (reference sequence). The CDR3 is made up of 15 amino acids. CDR3 sequence: CATSRETSSNQPQHF. Here the CDR3 DNA reads TGTGCCACCAGCAGAGAGACTAGTAGCAATCAGCCCCAGCATTTT.

The chain links TRBV19 to TRBJ2-7, with D tentatively TRBD1 (7 bases). V lost 4 bases and J lost 3, with 19 bases in between. This CDR3 spans 16 amino acids. The V gene's germline CDR1 is LNHDA and CDR2 SQIVND (reference sequence). The CDR3 protein is CASSNLGSGGRYEQYF. In nucleotides, the CDR3 is TGTGCCAGTAGTAATTTGGGGTCAGGGGGGCGCTACGAGCAGTACTTC. The full variable domain, completed using reference TRBV19 and TRBJ2-7, is DGGITQSPKYLFRKEGQNVTLSCEQNLNHDAMYWYRQDPGQGLRLIYYSQIVNDFQKGDIAEGYSVSREKKESFPLTVTSAQKNPTAFYLCASSNLGSGGRYEQYFGPGTRLTVT.

The CDR3 region has the DNA TGTGCCAGCTCATTATCCGGGCCGCCCACCGGGGAGCTGTTTTTT. It yields the protein CASSLSGPPTGELFF. V and J are TRBV18 and TRBJ2-2; D unclear. CDR3 length: 15 residues. The ends were cut back, 5 bases at V and 4 bases at J, with 14 bases in the middle. Looked up from germline, CDR1 is KGHSH and CDR2 is LQKENI. The entire variable domain, with the rest obtained from reference TRBV18 and TRBJ2-2, is as follows: NAGVMQNPRHLVRRRGQEARLRCSPMKGHSHVYWYRQLPEEGLKFMVYLQKENIIDESGMPKERFSAEFPKEGPSILRIQQVVRGDSAAYFCASSLSGPPTGELFFGEGSRLTVL.

About this clonotype itself: One end of the junction varies from germline; a read error may be responsible. The V and J genes are TRBV11-1 and TRBJ1-2, with D hard to call. CDR1 SGHAT and CDR2 FQDESV come from the germline V gene (reference sequence). There are 16 residues in the CDR3. The chain's CDR3 is CSSSLGLGALNYGYTF. The DNA of the CDR3 is TGTTCCAGCAGCTTAGGTCTAGGCGCCCTTAACTATGGCTACACCTTC.

V and J are TRBV6-5 and TRBJ2-3; 8 nucleotides align to TRBD1. This CDR3 region has 15 residues. V gave up 6 bases and J gave up 2 bases; unmatched junction bases: 7. The germline CDR1 and CDR2 sequences are MNHEY and SVGAGI. CDR3 sequence: CASSPTGVYTDTQYF. The CDR3 nucleotides are TGTGCCAGCAGCCCGACAGGGGTTTACACAGATACGCAGTATTTT.

As regards this clonotype: Because the CDR3's place on the DNA is in doubt, the DNA is left out and the CDR3 is given as listed by TCRdb. The chain combines TRBV11-1 with TRBJ2-2; the table's D gene call, TRBD1, was not cross checked with the DNA. The CDR3 is 24 residues long, counting both termini. Germline V lookup: CDR1 SGHAT, CDR2 FQDESV (reference sequence). The CDR3 sequence is CASSLAFTTVGEQYFGPPTGELFF.

The chain is built from TRBV12-3 or TRBV12-4 and TRBJ2-3; 8 nucleotides agree with TRBD2. The CDR3 spans 16 residues. V was clipped by 4 bases and J by 2 bases; unmatched bases: 8. The CDR3 DNA follows: TGTGCCAGCAGTTACTCAGGCGGGGGGAACACAGATACGCAGTATTTT. Its translation is CASSYSGGGNTDTQYF.

The rearrangement uses TRBV29-1 and TRBJ2-2, with 7 bases lining up with TRBD1. V shed 7 bases and J 3 bases; nucleotides not matched to a gene: 5. The germline CDR1 and CDR2 sequences are SQVTM and ANQGSEA. The CDR3 sequence is 13 residues long. The CDR3 DNA reads TGCAGCGCCGGGGACAGCCACACCGGGGAGCTGTTTTTT. Amino acid sequence: CSAGDSHTGELFF.

J is TRBJ2-3 and V is TRBV20-1, with D unresolved. This CDR3 contains 12 residues. V was trimmed by 3 bases and J by 1 base, leaving 5 bases between them. Germline assignment: CDR1 DFQATT and CDR2 SNEGSKA (reference sequence). The CDR3 DNA is TGCAGTGCTAGTTGGGGCACAGATACGCAGTATTTT. It codes for CSASWGTDTQYF.

V and J are TRBV19 and TRBJ1-5; D gene unclear. Germline assignment: CDR1 LNHDA and CDR2 SQIVND (reference sequence). The CDR3 length is 14 residues. V was shortened by 6 bases and J by 2 bases, with 11 bases between the two germline ends. CDR3 coding DNA: TGTGCCAGTAGCCCGTGGGTGGGCAATCAGCCCCAGCATTTT. Translated, it gives CASSPWVGNQPQHF.

Only a few counts were recorded for this clonotype. CDR3 amino acids: CASRLAGGYNEQFF. In DNA form, the CDR3 reads TGTGCCAGTAGGTTAGCGGGGGGGTACAATGAGCAGTTCTTC. The chain carries TRBV19 and TRBJ2-1; 11 bases map to TRBD2. The CDR3 loop spans 14 amino acids. The J segment lost 4 bases and the V segment lost 6 bases, leaving 2 bases of the junction unmatched. Germline V gene data show CDR1 as LNHDA and CDR2 as SQIVND (reference sequence). The variable domain in full, completed from reference TRBV19 and TRBJ2-1, reads DGGITQSPKYLFRKEGQNVTLSCEQNLNHDAMYWYRQDPGQGLRLIYYSQIVNDFQKGDIAEGYSVSREKKESFPLTVTSAQKNPTAFYLCASRLAGGYNEQFFGPGTRLTVL.

The DNA of the CDR3 is TGTGCCAGCAGCTTATCGAGGGCCTTCACAGATACGCAGTATTTT. Translated, it gives CASSLSRAFTDTQYF. The rearrangement links TRBV11-1 to TRBJ2-3; perhaps TRBD2 as D (5 bases). Trimming left V 2 bases short and J 2 bases short, with 11 bases between. CDR3 length equals 15 residues. The germline gives CDR1 SGHAT, CDR2 FQDESV (reference sequence).

DNA of the CDR3: TGTGCCAGCAGCTTACCACAGAGCTACGAGCAGTACTTC. Its protein product is CASSLPQSYEQYF. J is TRBJ2-7 and V is TRBV7-9; D is uncertain. V lost 2 bases to trimming and J lost 3 bases, with 8 bases between them. This CDR3 is 13 amino acids long. Germline V lookup: CDR1 SEHNR, CDR2 FQNEAQ (reference sequence). Full variable domain (missing parts from reference TRBV7-9 and TRBJ2-7): DTGVSQNPRHKITKRGQNVTFRCDPISEHNRLYWYRQTLGQGPEFLTYFQNEAQLEKSRLLSDRFSAERPKGSFSTLEIQRTEQGDSAMYLCASSLPQSYEQYFGPGTRLTVT.

CDR3 in amino acids: CASSAPGTPIYEQYF. CDR3 bases: TGTGCCAGCAGCGCCCCCGGGACACCAATCTACGAGCAGTACTTC. The chain has TRBV11-1 and TRBJ2-7, with D perhaps TRBD1 (6 bases). CDR1 SGHAT and CDR2 FQDESV come from the germline V gene (reference sequence). CDR3 length: 15 residues. V lost 5 bases and J 3 bases, leaving 17 bases between the germline ends.

The chain joins TRBV19 to TRBJ1-2; D is perhaps TRBD1 (5 bases). CDR1 LNHDA and CDR2 SQIVND come from the germline V gene (reference sequence). The CDR3 runs to 14 residues. V was clipped by 1 base and J by 6 bases, with 12 bases between them. The CDR3 coding sequence is TGTGCCAGTAGTATAGGTAGGGGCGTCCATGGCTACACCTTC. Its protein product is CASSIGRGVHGYTF.

Sample share makes this clonotype large (0.1 to 1%). The CDR3 nucleotides are TGTGCCAGCAGTTATGTTGGCCCTTACGAGCAGTACTTC. This translates into CASSYVGPYEQYF. The chain uses TRBV6-5 and TRBJ2-7; D not certain. The CDR3 covers 13 residues. The V gene lost 3 bases and the J gene lost 4 bases, with 10 bases spanning the gap. Looked up from germline, CDR1 is MNHEY and CDR2 is SVGAGI.

The chain employs TRBV6-2 or TRBV6-3 and TRBJ1-2, with TRBD1 matching over 7 bases. The CDR3 has 15 amino acids. The germline gives CDR1 MNHEY, CDR2 SVGEGT. Trimming cost V 6 bases and J 4 bases; bases outside gene matches: 11. The CDR3 DNA reads as TGTGCCAGCAGGACCAGGACAGGAGGAGGCTATGGCTACACCTTC. Its protein product is CASRTRTGGGYGYTF.

This clonotype turned up a few times. The chain employs TRBV5-6 and TRBJ1-3; possible D gene TRBD1, 5 bases. This CDR3 region has 14 residues. Germline CDR1 reads SGHDT; CDR2 reads YYEEEE. V was trimmed by 3 bases and J by 2 bases, leaving 9 bases between them. The CDR3 DNA sequence: TGTGCCAGCAGCTCTGGCAGGGCTGGAAACACCATATATTTT. Translation gives CASSSGRAGNTIYF.

The chain is built from TRBV5-5 and TRBJ2-1; D is tentatively TRBD1 or TRBD2 (5 bases each). V dropped 7 bases and J dropped 0 bases, with 14 bases sitting between them. The CDR3 is made up of 15 amino acids. The V gene's germline CDR1 is SGHKS and CDR2 YYEKEE (reference sequence). The CDR3 spells CASSPQAGSYNEQFF. CDR3 DNA: TGTGCCAGCTCACCACAGGCGGGCTCCTACAATGAGCAGTTCTTC.

This chain connects TRBV20-1 to TRBJ1-5; 11 bases agree with TRBD1. Unmatched junction bases numbered 2, after V lost 0 bases and J lost 7 bases. Germline V gene lookup returns CDR1 DFQATT and CDR2 SNEGSKA (reference sequence). This CDR3 spans 14 amino acids. The CDR3 DNA reads TGCAGTGCTAGAGAGGGGACAGGGGGGCAGCCCCAGCATTTT. Translating gives CSAREGTGGQPQHF.

This clonotype was counted a few times. V is TRBV29-1 and J is TRBJ1-2; TRBD1 is a possible D gene (6 bases). Trimming stripped 2 bases from V and 5 bases from J, with 12 bases between. The CDR3 loop spans 13 amino acids. CDR1 is SQVTM, CDR2 ANQGSEA, per germline. The CDR3 reads CSVEWTDSYGYTF. The DNA of the CDR3 is TGCAGCGTTGAATGGACAGATTCTTATGGCTACACCTTC.

In its sample, this clonotype is medium-sized (0.01 to 0.1%). The V and J genes are TRBV19 and TRBJ2-2; TRBD1 matches 10 bases. The V gene end was trimmed by 5 bases and the J gene end by 4 bases; junction bases not matched to a gene: 4. CDR1 LNHDA and CDR2 SQIVND come from the germline V gene (reference sequence). The length of the CDR3 is 15 residues. CDR3 residues: CASSSTGGSTGELFF. In DNA, the CDR3 is TGTGCCAGTAGTTCGACAGGGGGCAGCACCGGGGAGCTGTTTTTT.

This clonotype was recorded a few times. Here the CDR3 reads CASSIDRAGAGNTIYF. CDR3 in DNA: TGTGCCAGTAGTATAGACCGGGCAGGGGCTGGAAACACCATATATTTT. The chain links TRBV19 to TRBJ1-3; the D gene is possibly TRBD1 (6 bases). Germline V CDR1 and CDR2: LNHDA, SQIVND (reference sequence). The ends were cut back, 0 bases at V and 2 bases at J, with 11 bases in the middle. The CDR3 consists of 16 residues.

The J gene is TRBJ1-4, the V gene TRBV12-3 or TRBV12-4, with TRBD1 identical over 10 bases. The V segment lost 7 bases and the J segment 10 bases; nucleotides outside the gene matches: 15. The CDR3 runs 16 residues. The CDR3 coding sequence is TGTGCCAGCACGCCGGGACAGGGGCCTTACATGGGAAAACTGTTTTTT. It yields the protein CASTPGQGPYMGKLFF.

V gene TRBV11-1 combines with J gene TRBJ2-1, with TRBD2 as a possible D gene (5 bases). The CDR3 length is 14 residues. The V gene's germline CDR1 is SGHAT and CDR2 FQDESV (reference sequence). V dropped 2 bases and J dropped 9 bases, with 14 bases sitting between them. The CDR3 is CASSLTTGVGEQFF. The CDR3 DNA reads as TGTGCCAGCAGCTTAACTACCGGGGTAGGTGAGCAGTTCTTC. The full variable domain, its missing parts supplied by reference TRBV11-1 and TRBJ2-1, is EAEVAQSPRYKITEKSQAVAFWCDPISGHATLYWYRQILGQGPELLVQFQDESVVDDSQLPKDRFSAERLKGVDSTLKIQPAELGDSAMYLCASSLTTGVGEQFFGPGTRLTVL.

This clonotype is classed as large. The chain joins TRBV5-1 to TRBJ1-6, with a possible D match to TRBD1 (6 bases). The CDR3 spans 12 residues. Germline lookup yields CDR1 SGHRS and CDR2 YFSETQ. V lost 4 bases and J 11 bases, leaving 10 bases between the germline ends. CDR3 nucleotide sequence: TGCGCCAGCAGCCCGCAGGGGACACCCCTCCACTTT. Translated: CASSPQGTPLHF.

This clonotype was seen only a few times. The V and J genes are TRBV4-1 and TRBJ1-5, with D possibly TRBD1 on 5 matching bases. This CDR3 has 15 amino acids. V lost 1 base and J 5 bases, leaving 12 bases between the germline ends. Per germline, CDR1 MGHRA and CDR2 YSYEKL. In DNA form, the CDR3 reads TGCGCCAGCAGCCAAGGCATAGGGACGGATCAGCCCCAGCATTTT. The encoded protein is CASSQGIGTDQPQHF.